This T cell receptor beta chain was recorded in a study of T cells after yellow fever vaccination. Study-level background: Each low-cell-number fraction was prepared by means of SMART-Seq v4 Ultra Low Input.

One entry per CDR3 protein results from TCRdb running MiXCR on the 5' RACE reads. Of about 300,000 distinct CDR3 sequences detected, around 6.8% appear once; the ten largest clones hold about a sixth. V was trimmed by 1 base and J by 12 bases, leaving 10 bases between them. CDR1 and CDR2 from the germline V gene are SEHNR and FQNEAQ (reference sequence). The CDR3 is made up of 12 amino acids. The sequence was obtained from a man aged 18-30 years who received the YFV17D yellow fever vaccine. The sample here was PBMCs, taken roughly 45 days after the first yellow fever vaccination. The genes are TRBV7-9 and TRBJ2-1, with D unresolved. The CDR3 spells CASSLVDRRQFF. In DNA, the CDR3 is TGTGCCAGCAGCTTAGTGGATCGGCGGCAGTTCTTC.